This T cell receptor (beta chain) was captured by sequencing in a study of T cell clones after liver transplantation. The wider study: Samples came from ITN030ST, which attempted immunosuppression withdrawal within 2 years of liver transplantation. Samples came pre-transplant, pre-randomization before withdrawal, and post-randomization after withdrawal ended.

Profiling relied on immunoSEQ multiplex PCR, and the TCRdb table lists in-frame clones only, not all of them. This sample has tens of thousands of clones; 70% to 90% occur once, and the top ten carry less than 3%. The receptor's source is a human patient who received a liver transplant. Some of these T cells may belong to the graft donor. Material: CD4+ T cells from blood, obtained at the 22-month timepoint.

CDR3 loop: CASRRDVGSDPLHF. CDR3 nucleotides: TGTGCCAGCAGGCGGGATGTCGGGTCCGACCCCCTCCACTTT. This chain connects TRBV6-1 to TRBJ1-6, with D unresolved. V gave up 6 bases and J gave up 13 bases, with 19 bases separating them. Germline V gene sequence: CDR1 MNHNS, CDR2 SASEGT. The CDR3 totals 14 residues.